This paragraph covers one T cell receptor (beta chain) sequence. Antigen unknown. The read stops 3 residues short of the end of the CDR3; the missing end is completed from the germline J gene. The method was immunoSEQ multiplex PCR; TCRdb's version includes in-frame clones alone and lacks a portion of them. The profile covers about 20,000 clones, none occurring a single time. The data belong to a study of T cell clonality in common variable immunodeficiency. General study findings and limits: Fewer deletions and N-nucleotide insertions were reportedly seen in common variable immunodeficiency TCR beta sequences. Compared with healthy controls, CVID subjects showed increased TCRbeta clonality, mostly in about a third.

All CVID subjects were on immunoglobulin replacement for at least one year. From germline, CDR1 is GTSNPN and CDR2 SVGIG (reference sequence). The CDR3 loop spans 16 amino acids. The chain couples TRBV30 to TRBJ2-3; 11 nucleotides align to TRBD2. Sequencing input: peripheral blood mononuclear cells. This clonotype was sampled from a human donor with common variable immunodeficiency. Here the CDR3 reads CAWSVRQGRTSGTQYF. CDR3 DNA (partial): TGTGCCTGGAGTGTCCGGCAGGGACGGACTAGCGGGACG. Supplemented by reference TRBV30 and TRBJ2-3, the full variable domain reads SQTIHQWPATLVQPVGSPLSLECTVEGTSNPNLYWYRQAAGRGLQLLFYSVGIGQISSEVPQNLSASRPQDRQFILSSKKLLLSDSGFYLCAWSVRQGRTSGTQYFGPGTRLTVL.